The rows below give T cell receptor beta chains drawn from one sample of a study of cytomegalovirus exposure and HLA in healthy donors. Only in-frame clones appear in the TCRdb table, and some are missing; sequencing was by immunoSEQ multiplex PCR. The profile shows roughly 260,000 clones, roughly 86% of them singletons. The sample taken for sequencing was PBMCs. The receptor source for this set is a woman aged 40 to 50 in good health and CMV-seropositive. CDR3s include the opening cysteine and the closing phenylalanine or tryptophan. D genes are given only for firm matches. Clone size is not always given. Where it is, it says once, few, many or a class for expanded clones.

TRBJ1-2,NA,TRBV18,TRBD1,CASSPGQGSYGYTF,TGTGCCAGCTCACCGGGACAGGGGTCCTATGGCTACACCTTC
TRBJ1-3,NA,TRBV25-1,NA,CASSVPGSGNTIYF,TGTGCCAGCAGTGTCCCCGGCTCTGGAAACACCATATATTTT
TRBJ2-1,NA,TRBV15,NA,CATSRSGAISYNEQFF,TGTGCCACCAGCAGAAGTGGGGCAATCTCCTACAATGAGCAGTTCTTC
TRBJ1-2,NA,TRBV6-5,TRBD1,CASSRGTGKGGYTF,TGTGCCAGCAGCCGAGGGACAGGGAAGGGGGGCTACACCTTC
TRBJ2-3,NA,TRBV5-4,NA,CASTGGGGHTDTQYF,TGTGCCAGCACCGGAGGGGGGGGCCATACAGATACGCAGTATTTT
TRBJ2-7,NA,TRBV6-5,NA,CASSYRETYEQYF,TGTGCCAGCAGTTACCGGGAAACCTACGAGCAGTACTTC
TRBJ2-7,once,TRBV11-2,NA,CASSLGGGASGVEQYF,TGTGCCAGCAGCTTAGGAGGCGGCGCTTCGGGGGTCGAGCAGTACTTC
TRBJ2-3,few,TRBV9,TRBD2,CASSVGDYPTDTQYF,TGTGCCAGCAGCGTAGGGGACTACCCCACAGATACGCAGTATTTT
TRBJ2-7,NA,TRBV6-5,TRBD1,CASSRGQGAPYEQYF,TGTGCCAGCAGCCGAGGACAGGGGGCCCCCTACGAGCAGTACTTC
TRBJ1-2,NA,TRBV29-1,NA,CSARWTVGGYTF,TGCAGCGCCCGTTGGACAGTGGGTGGCTACACCTTC
TRBJ1-6,NA,TRBV5-1,NA,CASSHGQLNSPLHF,TGCGCCAGCAGCCACGGACAGCTCAATTCACCCCTCCACTTT
TRBJ2-1,NA,TRBV29-1,TRBD2,CSAGIAGGGEQFF,TGCAGCGCTGGAATAGCGGGAGGAGGTGAGCAGTTCTTC
TRBJ2-7,few,TRBV5-8,TRBD1,CASSRGQGRTYEQYF,TGTGCCAGCAGCCGGGGACAGGGGCGAACCTACGAGCAGTACTTC
TRBJ2-3,NA,TRBV27,TRBD1,CASSWTGGIPDTQYF,TGTGCCAGCAGTTGGACAGGGGGTATCCCAGATACGCAGTATTTT
TRBJ1-6,NA,TRBV30,TRBD1,CAWSQGAGPLHF,TGTGCCTGGAGCCAGGGGGCGGGGCCCCTCCACTTT
TRBJ1-2,once,TRBV7-2,NA,CASSLGPYGYTF,TGTGCCAGCAGCTTAGGGCCCTATGGCTACACCTTC
TRBJ2-2,NA,TRBV2,NA,CASSGELVHTGELFF,TGTGCCAGCAGTGGGGAGCTAGTCCACACCGGGGAGCTGTTTTTT
TRBJ2-7,NA,TRBV2,TRBD2,CASSLSSGSAYEQYF,TGTGCCAGCAGTTTGTCTAGCGGGAGTGCGTACGAGCAGTACTTC
TRBJ2-2,NA,TRBV18,NA,CASSPYGGGELFF,TGTGCCAGCTCACCCTACGGGGGCGGGGAGCTGTTTTTT
TRBJ1-5,NA,TRBV11-3,NA,CASNANDGQGLGWRNQPQHF,TGTGCCAGCAACGCCAATGACGGGCAGGGGCTTGGTTGGCGCAATCAGCCCCAGCATTTT
TRBJ2-3,NA,TRBV7-9,TRBD2,CASSRGLAGGWTDTQYF,TGTGCCAGCAGCCGCGGACTAGCGGGAGGATGGACAGATACGCAGTATTTT
TRBJ2-1,NA,TRBV5-6,TRBD1,CASSTGQGYNEQFF,TGTGCCAGCAGCACCGGACAGGGATACAATGAGCAGTTCTTC
TRBJ1-2,NA,TRBV19,TRBD1,CASSIQGATLYGYTF,TGTGCCAGTAGTATTCAGGGGGCCACCCTCTATGGCTACACCTTC
TRBJ1-5,NA,TRBV6-6,NA,CASSPTRDGSLTQHF,TGTGCCAGCAGTCCCACCCGGGACGGGAGTTTGACCCAGCATTTT
TRBJ2-7,NA,TRBV14,NA,CASSQEALSPYEQYF,TGTGCCAGCAGCCAAGAAGCCCTCTCCCCCTACGAGCAGTACTTC